Listed below are T cell receptor beta chains from one sample, sequenced in a study of blood T cell repertoires in COVID-19. Method: immunoSEQ multiplex PCR; TCRdb's copy keeps in-frame clones and lacks some. The sample consists of some 120,000 clones, around 77% of them appearing once. The sequenced material came from peripheral blood. The source of these receptors is a human donor in a cohort sampled during active COVID-19. CDR3s include the opening cysteine and the closing phenylalanine or tryptophan. Each record gives: CDR3 protein, CDR3 DNA, J gene, V gene, clone size, D gene. The D gene is left open where the match is weak. The size entry is marked missing in some rows and otherwise reads once, few, many or a size class.

CDR3: CASGHQETQYF; DNA: TGTGCCAGCGGGCACCAAGAGACCCAGTACTTC; J: TRBJ2-5; V: TRBV25-1; size: -; D: -
CDR3: CASSSGVTNEKLFF; DNA: TGTGCCAGCAGCTCCGGGGTGACTAATGAAAAACTGTTTTTT; J: TRBJ1-4; V: TRBV11-1; size: -; D: -
CDR3: CASSLGGGNEVLF; DNA: TGTGCCAGCAGCTTAGGTGGCGGCAATGAGGTTCTCTTT; J: TRBJ1-1; V: TRBV11-2; size: -; D: -
CDR3: CASSFPGQGNNSPLHF; DNA: TGTGCCAGCAGTTTCCCAGGGCAGGGGAATAATTCACCCCTCCACTTT; J: TRBJ1-6; V: TRBV28; size: -; D: -
CDR3: CAISGGASGTYEQYF; DNA: TGTGCCATCAGTGGTGGGGCTAGCGGGACCTACGAGCAGTACTTC; J: TRBJ2-7; V: TRBV10-3; size: -; D: TRBD2
CDR3: CASSLGSHEQYF; DNA: TGTGCCAGCAGCCTCGGGAGCCACGAGCAGTACTTC; J: TRBJ2-7; V: TRBV11-1; size: -; D: -
CDR3: CASSQGHGNTIYF; DNA: TGTGCCAGCTCACAGGGGCATGGAAACACCATATATTTT; J: TRBJ1-3; V: TRBV28; size: few; D: TRBD1
CDR3: CASSPGWRAFF; DNA: TGTGCCAGCAGTCCAGGGTGGCGAGCTTTCTTT; J: TRBJ1-1; V: TRBV12-3/TRBV12-4; size: few; D: -
CDR3: CASTSGGSGANVLTF; DNA: TGTGCCAGCACCTCGGGGGGCTCTGGGGCCAACGTCCTGACTTTC; J: TRBJ2-6; V: TRBV28; size: -; D: TRBD2
CDR3: CATHDRGQEDTQYF; DNA: TGTGCCACTCACGACAGGGGGCAGGAAGATACGCAGTATTTT; J: TRBJ2-3; V: TRBV27; size: -; D: TRBD1
CDR3: CASSLTGLNTEAFF; DNA: TGCGCCAGCAGCTTGACAGGGCTGAACACTGAAGCTTTCTTT; J: TRBJ1-1; V: TRBV5-1; size: -; D: -
CDR3: CASSPRSGSGYEQYF; DNA: TGTGCCAGCAGCCCGAGGAGCGGGAGTGGTTACGAGCAGTACTTC; J: TRBJ2-7; V: TRBV11-3; size: -; D: TRBD2
CDR3: CASASGTPARLNYGYTF; DNA: TGTGCCAGCGCAAGCGGGACACCGGCCCGTCTTAACTATGGCTACACCTTC; J: TRBJ1-2; V: TRBV5-8; size: -; D: -
CDR3: CASSQYSTGGGYGYTF; DNA: TGTGCCAGCAGTCAATATTCAACAGGGGGCGGCTATGGCTACACCTTC; J: TRBJ1-2; V: TRBV27; size: -; D: TRBD1
CDR3: CASGPGQGLREQYF; DNA: TGTGCCAGCGGCCCGGGACAGGGCCTTCGCGAGCAGTACTTC; J: TRBJ2-7; V: TRBV27; size: -; D: TRBD1
CDR3: CASSSGLFYEQYF; DNA: TGTGCCAGCAGCTCCGGACTGTTCTACGAGCAGTACTTC; J: TRBJ2-7; V: TRBV7-2; size: -; D: -
CDR3: CASSHDRGNSPLHF; DNA: TGTGCCAGCTCCCATGACAGGGGGAATTCACCCCTCCACTTT; J: TRBJ1-6; V: TRBV18; size: -; D: TRBD1
CDR3: CASRTGTLLREQYF; DNA: TGTGCCAGCAGGACCGGGACACTCTTGAGGGAGCAGTACTTC; J: TRBJ2-7; V: TRBV28; size: -; D: -